Shown below are 14 T cell receptor beta chains from a single sample sequenced in a study of memory CD4+ T cells and cytomegalovirus serostatus. Sequencing was performed with immunoSEQ multiplex PCR; in TCRdb, only in-frame clones are kept and a portion is missing. The data show 46,000 or so clones, about 78% seen once. Single viable CD3+CD4+CD8-CD45RO+ cells were sorted as the memory CD4+ T cells. The sample taken for sequencing was memory CD4+ T cells from blood. The receptors shown here come from an adult in good health and CMV-seronegative.

The chain carries TRBV4-2 and TRBJ1-5; D remains ambiguous. The CDR3 covers 13 residues. V lost 5 bases and J lost 1, with 6 bases in between. CDR1 and CDR2 from the germline V gene are LGHNA and YNFKEQ. CDR3 residues: CASSIDSNQPQHF. In nucleotides, the CDR3 is TGTGCCAGCAGCATCGACAGCAATCAGCCCCAGCATTTT.

This rearrangement joins TRBV5-4 to TRBJ2-7; 8 positions match TRBD1. CDR3 size: 14 residues. Germline V gene data show CDR1 as SGHNT and CDR2 as YYREEE (reference sequence). The ends lost 4 bases at V and 0 bases at J; junction bases unmatched: 3. The DNA for the CDR3 is TGTGCCAGCAGCCGGACAGGGAGCTCCTACGAGCAGTACTTC. Encoded protein: CASSRTGSSYEQYF. Full variable domain (remainder filled in from reference TRBV5-4 and TRBJ2-7): ETGVTQSPTHLIKTRGQQVTLRCSSQSGHNTVSWYQQALGQGPQFIFQYYREEENGRGNFPPRFSGLQFPNYSSELNVNALELDDSALYLCASSRTGSSYEQYFGPGTRLTVT.

The rearrangement joins TRBV19 to TRBJ2-6; D gene uncertain. The germline CDR1 and CDR2 sequences are LNHDA and SQIVND (reference sequence). V dropped 3 bases and J dropped 2 bases, with 8 bases sitting between them. This CDR3 has 15 residues. This CDR3 is CASSMSQTGANVLTF. The CDR3 DNA is TGTGCCAGTAGTATGTCCCAGACTGGGGCCAACGTCCTGACTTTC.

The table lists this clone with a count of one. This chain links TRBV15 with TRBJ1-1; weak D call: TRBD1 (5 bases). Germline CDR1 LNHNV, CDR2 YYDKDF (reference sequence). This CDR3 region has 14 residues. The ends were cut back, 4 bases at V and 5 bases at J, with 14 bases in the middle. The DNA for the CDR3 is TGTGCCACCAGCATTGGCCGGGACGTGACTGAAGCTTTCTTT. Its translation: CATSIGRDVTEAFF.

The chain carries TRBV6-1 and TRBJ1-4, with D maybe TRBD1 (6 bases). V was pared by 7 bases and J by 8 bases, with 11 bases between. The germline gives CDR1 MNHNS, CDR2 SASEGT. The CDR3 totals 12 residues. The CDR3 loop reads CASKGGEEKLFF. Here the CDR3 DNA reads TGTGCCAGCAAAGGGGGGGAGGAAAAACTGTTTTTT.

This clone was detected once. The rearrangement links TRBV28 to TRBJ1-1; D call uncertain. Per germline, CDR1 MDHEN and CDR2 SYDVKM. CDR3 length equals 13 residues. V was trimmed by 3 bases and J by 3 bases, leaving 8 bases between them. The CDR3 protein is CASSFGRYTEAFF. In DNA, the CDR3 is TGTGCCAGCAGTTTCGGCAGATACACTGAAGCTTTCTTT. Full variable domain (outside the CDR3, taken from reference TRBV28 and TRBJ1-1): DVKVTQSSRYLVKRTGEKVFLECVQDMDHENMFWYRQDPGLGLRLIYFSYDVKMKEKGDIPEGYSVSREKKERFSLILESASTNQTSMYLCASSFGRYTEAFFGQGTRLTVV.

This chain joins TRBV2 and TRBJ2-7; D not resolved. The CDR3 extends over 12 amino acids. The germline V and J ends were trimmed by 6 bases and 4 bases, with 10 bases remaining between them. Per the germline V gene, CDR1 is SNHLY and CDR2 is FYNNEI. CDR3 protein: CASREFVYEQYF. The CDR3 DNA follows: TGTGCCAGCAGGGAATTCGTATACGAGCAGTACTTC. The full variable domain, its missing parts supplied by reference TRBV2 and TRBJ2-7, is EPEVTQTPSHQVTQMGQEVILRCVPISNHLYFYWYRQILGQKVEFLVSFYNNEISEKSEIFDDQFSVERPDGSNFTLKIRSTKLEDSAMYFCASREFVYEQYFGPGTRLTVT.

The CDR3 DNA is TGTGCCAGCAGCCCTTCCGGGACAGGGGGGGAAAAACTGTTTTTT. Encoded protein: CASSPSGTGGEKLFF. This chain links TRBV9 with TRBJ1-4; 11 nucleotides line up with TRBD1. The CDR3 contains 15 residues. Per the germline V gene, CDR1 is SGDLS and CDR2 is YYNGEE. The ends lost 4 bases at V and 8 bases at J; junction bases unmatched: 7.

CDR3 in DNA: TGTGCCAGCAGCTTGGTCCGGGGGTCGTATGGCTACACCTTC. Translated: CASSLVRGSYGYTF. The gene calls are TRBV5-6 and TRBJ1-2; possible D gene TRBD1, 5 bases. This CDR3 region has 14 residues. CDR1 and CDR2 (germline): SGHDT, YYEEEE. The V and J ends lost 0 bases and 5 bases respectively, with 11 bases between them.

The count of this clone is one. The genes are TRBV5-4 and TRBJ2-6; D remains unclear. The V gene lost 2 bases and the J gene lost 0 bases, with 3 bases spanning the gap. The CDR3 extends over 14 amino acids. Germline V lookup: CDR1 SGHNT, CDR2 YYREEE (reference sequence). The chain's CDR3 is CASSFGSGANVLTF. The CDR3 DNA follows: TGTGCCAGCAGCTTCGGCTCTGGGGCCAACGTCCTGACTTTC.

This chain joins TRBV19 and TRBJ2-3, with D tentatively TRBD2 (6 bases). The germline V gene has CDR1 LNHDA and CDR2 SQIVND (reference sequence). This CDR3 region has 14 residues. The V gene lost 5 bases and the J gene lost 1 base, with 10 bases spanning the gap. CDR3 bases: TGTGCCAGTAGTTTGACTAGTCGCACAGATACGCAGTATTTT. Protein product: CASSLTSRTDTQYF.

The V gene is TRBV5-5, the J gene TRBJ1-3; the D gene is possibly TRBD1 (5 bases). Germline V lookup: CDR1 SGHKS, CDR2 YYEKEE (reference sequence). The CDR3 is 16 amino acids. V was shortened by 4 bases and J by 0 bases, with 14 bases between the two germline ends. The CDR3 DNA is TGTGCCAGCAGCGTACAGGTCAAGAGCTCTGGAAACACCATATATTTT. This encodes CASSVQVKSSGNTIYF.

The V and J genes are TRBV28 and TRBJ1-2; possible D gene TRBD1, 5 bases. Trimming left V 2 bases short and J 4 bases short, with 8 bases between. The CDR3 sequence is 13 residues long. Per germline, CDR1 MDHEN and CDR2 SYDVKM. The CDR3 here is CASSLGGGYGYTF. Written as DNA, the CDR3 is TGTGCCAGCAGTTTAGGGGGAGGCTATGGCTACACCTTC.

In this sample, this clone turned up a few times. The rearrangement links TRBV5-5 to TRBJ1-2, with a weak D call TRBD1 (5 bases). This CDR3 is built from 14 residues. Trimming left V 1 base short and J 8 bases short, with 15 bases between. Germline V CDR1 and CDR2: SGHKS, YYEKEE (reference sequence). The CDR3 region has the DNA TGTGCCAGCAGCTTGCAAACGGGGCTCGTGGGCTACACCTTC. Translated: CASSLQTGLVGYTF.